This T cell receptor (beta chain) was captured in a study of cytomegalovirus exposure and HLA in healthy donors. The overall study: The study's early data release held tens of millions of unique TCRs from HLA-typed donors.

Both 60 Vbeta primers and 13 Jbeta primers went into the PCR. TCRdb keeps only in-frame clones here, not all; method: immunoSEQ multiplex PCR. The sample carries some 170,000 clones, under 80% recorded once. Germline CDR1 reads MNHEY; CDR2 reads SMNVEV (reference sequence). This CDR3 region has 19 residues. The trim removed 3 bases at V and 0 bases at J, leaving 15 bases unmatched. Sequenced sample: PBMCs. This receptor was obtained from a human donor in good health. The V call is TRBV27, the J call TRBJ1-1; TRBD1 agrees at 8 bases. The CDR3: CASSFQGLGRGPMNTEAFF. The CDR3 coding sequence is TGTGCCAGCAGTTTCCAGGGGCTGGGCAGGGGGCCAATGAACACTGAAGCTTTCTTT.